This is a list of T cell receptor beta chains from one sample in a study of T cells in Graves' hyperthyroidism and ophthalmopathy. TCRdb called the multiplex PCR reads again in MiXCR, with one record for every CDR3 protein. The profile covers about 380,000 distinct CDR3 sequences, with 15% to 20% appearing a single time and 40% taken by the ten largest. The specimen was blood. These receptor sequences come from a man aged 18 to 29 with Graves' ophthalmopathy. The CDR3 runs from the conserved cysteine through the conserved F or W. A D gene is named only where the DNA matches it firmly. Size is omitted from some rows. Given values are once, few, many or a class for expanded clones.

d_gene	v_gene	abundance	j_gene	CDR3nt	CDR3aa
TRBD1	TRBV14	NA	TRBJ1-2	TGTGCCAGCAGTTCGGACAGGGTCGGCTCTGGCTACACCTTC	CASSSDRVGSGYTF
TRBD1	TRBV2	once	TRBJ2-1	TGTGCCAGCAGCTTAACACAGGGGATGAATGAGCAGTTCTTC	CASSLTQGMNEQFF
NA	TRBV12-3/TRBV12-4	many	TRBJ1-4	TGTGCCAGCAGTTTACGCGGTCACGAAAGCGGAAAACTGTTTTTT	CASSLRGHESGKLFF
TRBD2	TRBV12-3/TRBV12-4	NA	TRBJ2-1	TGTGCCAGCAGTAAACCGGGACTAGCGGGGGGCGATGAGCAGTTCTTC	CASSKPGLAGGDEQFF
TRBD1	TRBV6-5	NA	TRBJ2-7	TGTGCCAGCAGTTACTCTGCGGGGACAGGGCCCTACGAGCAGTACTTC	CASSYSAGTGPYEQYF
NA	TRBV2	many	TRBJ1-5	TGTGCCAGCCGAGACCCGACAAAAGGCAATCAGCCCCAGCATTTT	CASRDPTKGNQPQHF
NA	TRBV10-3	few	TRBJ1-1	TGTGCCATCAGTGACGGTCTTCCAGGCTACATGAACACTGAAGCTTTCTTT	CAISDGLPGYMNTEAFF
NA	TRBV6-1	NA	TRBJ1-2	TGTGCCAGCAGCCTTGTGCCCGGACAGACCATTGACTATGGCTACACCTTC	CASSLVPGQTIDYGYTF
TRBD2	TRBV19	NA	TRBJ2-1	TGTGCCAGTAGCTTAGCGGGGTTCTCCTACAATGAGCAGTTCTTC	CASSLAGFSYNEQFF
NA	TRBV5-6	NA	TRBJ1-2	TGTGCCAGCAGCTTCTCACAGGGCGTCGGCTACACCTTC	CASSFSQGVGYTF
NA	TRBV6-1	many	TRBJ2-3	TGTGCCAGCAGTGATCGTCCCAGGGTAGATACGCAGTATTTT	CASSDRPRVDTQYF
TRBD1	TRBV19	few	TRBJ2-1	TGTGCCAGTAGCCCCAAGACAGGGACCCACAATGAGCAGTTCTTC	CASSPKTGTHNEQFF
NA	TRBV28	many	TRBJ1-5	TGTGCCAGCAGTTTCCGCTCGGGACCAGGAAATCAGCCCCAGCATTTT	CASSFRSGPGNQPQHF
TRBD1	TRBV28	NA	TRBJ1-1	TGTGCCAGCAGTACCCGGACAGGGCTAAACACTGAAGCTTTCTTT	CASSTRTGLNTEAFF
NA	TRBV6-2/TRBV6-3	many	TRBJ2-7	TGTGCCAGCAGTTACTCTGGGGAGGGGGCCTACGAGCAGTACTTC	CASSYSGEGAYEQYF
TRBD1	TRBV3-1	once	TRBJ2-1	TGTGCCAGCAGCGCCCCCGGGACAGGAAACAATGAGCAGTTCTTC	CASSAPGTGNNEQFF
TRBD2	TRBV28	NA	TRBJ2-7	TGTGCCAGCAGGGGTTCAGGCCTAGCGGGGTTCTACGAGCAGTACTTC	CASRGSGLAGFYEQYF
NA	TRBV19	many	TRBJ1-1	TGTGCCAGTAGTAAGACAGTGAACACTGAAGCTTTCTTT	CASSKTVNTEAFF
NA	TRBV5-1	many	TRBJ2-7	TGCGCCACCTCACCAGGTGCAGGGCGAGCCTACGAGCAGTACTTC	CATSPGAGRAYEQYF
NA	TRBV10-3	NA	TRBJ1-4	TGTGCCATCAGTGGAGGCTTGGGAACTAATGAAAAACTGTTTTTT	CAISGGLGTNEKLFF
TRBD2	TRBV5-6	many	TRBJ2-1	TGTGCCAGCAGCTTTTTGGCTAGCGGGGGCACCTACAATGAGCAGTTCTTC	CASSFLASGGTYNEQFF
NA	TRBV15	many	TRBJ2-5	TGTGCCACCAGCAGATTCTTCGAACAGGGCCAAGAGACCCAGTACTTC	CATSRFFEQGQETQYF
TRBD1	TRBV20-1	many	TRBJ1-1	TGCAGTGCCGCGGGACAGAAGAACACTGAAGCTTTCTTT	CSAAGQKNTEAFF